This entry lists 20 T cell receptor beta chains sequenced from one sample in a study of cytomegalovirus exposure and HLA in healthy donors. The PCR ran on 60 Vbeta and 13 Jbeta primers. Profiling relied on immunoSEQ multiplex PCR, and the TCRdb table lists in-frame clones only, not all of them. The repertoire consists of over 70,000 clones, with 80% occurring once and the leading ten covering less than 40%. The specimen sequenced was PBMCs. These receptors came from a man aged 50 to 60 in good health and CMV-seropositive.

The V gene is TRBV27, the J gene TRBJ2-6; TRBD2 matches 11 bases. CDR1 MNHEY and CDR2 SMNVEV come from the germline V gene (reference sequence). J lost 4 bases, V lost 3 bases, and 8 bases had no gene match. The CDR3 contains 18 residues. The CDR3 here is CASSLLGLAAAGANVLTF. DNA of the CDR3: TGTGCCAGCAGTTTGTTGGGACTAGCGGCCGCGGGGGCCAACGTCCTGACTTTC.

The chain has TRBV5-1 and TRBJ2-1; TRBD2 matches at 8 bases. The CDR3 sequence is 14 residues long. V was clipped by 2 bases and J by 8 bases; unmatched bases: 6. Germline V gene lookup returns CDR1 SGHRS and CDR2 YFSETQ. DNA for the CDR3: TGCGCCAGCAGCTTAAGCGGGAGTGTCGATGAGCAGTTCTTC. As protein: CASSLSGSVDEQFF.

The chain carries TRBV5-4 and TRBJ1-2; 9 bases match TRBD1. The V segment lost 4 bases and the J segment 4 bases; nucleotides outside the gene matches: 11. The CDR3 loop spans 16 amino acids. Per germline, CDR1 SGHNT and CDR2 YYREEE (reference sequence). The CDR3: CASSQIPGQGAYGYTF. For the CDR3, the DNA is TGTGCCAGCAGCCAAATTCCGGGACAGGGTGCCTATGGCTACACCTTC.

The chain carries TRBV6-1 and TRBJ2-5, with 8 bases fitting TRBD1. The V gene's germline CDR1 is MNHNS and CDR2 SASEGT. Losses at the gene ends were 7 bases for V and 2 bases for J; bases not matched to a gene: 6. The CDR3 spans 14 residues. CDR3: CASIGTGFQETQYF. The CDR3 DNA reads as TGTGCCAGCATTGGGACAGGTTTTCAAGAGACCCAGTACTTC.

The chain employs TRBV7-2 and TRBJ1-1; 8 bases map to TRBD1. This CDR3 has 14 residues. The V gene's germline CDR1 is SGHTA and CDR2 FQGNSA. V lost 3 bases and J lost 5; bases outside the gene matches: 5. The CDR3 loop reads CASSFSTGGTEAFF. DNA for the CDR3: TGTGCCAGCAGCTTTTCCACAGGGGGAACTGAAGCTTTCTTT. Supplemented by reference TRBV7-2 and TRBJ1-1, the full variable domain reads GAGVSQSPSNKVTEKGKDVELRCDPISGHTALYWYRQSLGQGLEFLIYFQGNSAPDKSGLPSDRFSAERTGGSVSTLTIQRTQQEDSAVYLCASSFSTGGTEAFFGQGTRLTVV.

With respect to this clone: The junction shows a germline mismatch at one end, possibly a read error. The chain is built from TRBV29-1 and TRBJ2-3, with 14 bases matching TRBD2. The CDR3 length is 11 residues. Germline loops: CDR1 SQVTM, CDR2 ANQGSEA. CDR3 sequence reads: CSVDPGTSGSF. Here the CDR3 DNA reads TGCAGCGTTGATCCCGGGACTAGCGGGAGTTTT.

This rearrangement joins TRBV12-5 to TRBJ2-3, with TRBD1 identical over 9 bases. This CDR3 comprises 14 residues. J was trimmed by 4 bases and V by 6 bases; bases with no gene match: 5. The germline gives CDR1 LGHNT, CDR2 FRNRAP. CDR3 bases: TGTGCTAGTGGACCGGGGACAGGGCCAGATACGCAGTATTTT. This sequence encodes CASGPGTGPDTQYF.

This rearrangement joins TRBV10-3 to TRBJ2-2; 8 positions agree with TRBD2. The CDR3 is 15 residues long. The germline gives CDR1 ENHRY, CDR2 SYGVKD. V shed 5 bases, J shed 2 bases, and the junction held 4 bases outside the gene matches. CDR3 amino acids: CAISSSGINTGELFF. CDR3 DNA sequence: TGTGCCATCAGTAGTAGCGGGATCAACACCGGGGAGCTGTTTTTT.

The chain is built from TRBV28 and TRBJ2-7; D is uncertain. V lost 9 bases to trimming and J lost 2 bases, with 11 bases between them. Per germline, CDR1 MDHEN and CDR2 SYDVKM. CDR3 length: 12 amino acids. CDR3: CASCSRAYEQYF. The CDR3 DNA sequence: TGTGCCAGTTGTAGTCGCGCCTACGAGCAGTACTTC.

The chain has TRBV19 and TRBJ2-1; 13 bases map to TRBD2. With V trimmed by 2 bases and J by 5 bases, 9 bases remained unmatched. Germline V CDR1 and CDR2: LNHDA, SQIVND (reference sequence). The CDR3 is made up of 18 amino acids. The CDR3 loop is CASSIRGPGLAGHNEQFF. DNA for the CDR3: TGTGCCAGTAGTATAAGGGGTCCGGGACTAGCGGGACACAATGAGCAGTTCTTC.

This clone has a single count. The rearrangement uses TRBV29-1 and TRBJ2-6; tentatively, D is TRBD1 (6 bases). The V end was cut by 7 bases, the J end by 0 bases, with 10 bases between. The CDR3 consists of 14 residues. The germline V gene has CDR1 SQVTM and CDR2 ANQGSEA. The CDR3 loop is CSGQDPSGANVLTF. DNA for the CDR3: TGCAGCGGACAGGACCCCTCTGGGGCCAACGTCCTGACTTTC. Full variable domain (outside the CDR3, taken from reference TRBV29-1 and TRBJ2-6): SAVISQKPSRDICQRGTSLTIQCQVDSQVTMMFWYRQQPGQSLTLIATANQGSEATYESGFVIDKFPISRPNLTFSTLTVSNMSPEDSSIYLCSGQDPSGANVLTFGAGSRLTVL.

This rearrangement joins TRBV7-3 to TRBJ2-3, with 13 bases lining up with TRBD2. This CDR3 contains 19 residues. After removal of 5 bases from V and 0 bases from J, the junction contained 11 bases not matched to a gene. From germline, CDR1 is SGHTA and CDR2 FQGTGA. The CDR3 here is CASSPNAGLAGPSTDTQYF. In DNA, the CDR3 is TGTGCCAGCAGCCCAAACGCGGGACTAGCGGGACCTAGCACAGATACGCAGTATTTT.

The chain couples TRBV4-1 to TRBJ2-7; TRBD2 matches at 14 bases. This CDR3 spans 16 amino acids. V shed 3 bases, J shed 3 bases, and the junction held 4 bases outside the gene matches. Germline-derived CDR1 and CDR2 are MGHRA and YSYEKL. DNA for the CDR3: TGCGCCAGCAGCCACCGGACTAGCGGGAGGAGCTACGAGCAGTACTTC. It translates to CASSHRTSGRSYEQYF.

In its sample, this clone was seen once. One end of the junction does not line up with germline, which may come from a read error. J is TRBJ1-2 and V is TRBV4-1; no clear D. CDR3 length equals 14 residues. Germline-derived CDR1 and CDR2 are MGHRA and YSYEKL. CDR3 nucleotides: TGCGCCAGCAGCCTTACTTTCGGGGTCGAACCGCCCTTTTTC. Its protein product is CASSLTFGVEPPFF.

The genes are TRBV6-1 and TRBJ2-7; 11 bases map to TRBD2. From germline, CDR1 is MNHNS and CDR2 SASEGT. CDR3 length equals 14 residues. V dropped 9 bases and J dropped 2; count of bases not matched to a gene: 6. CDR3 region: CASTIAGGAYEQYF. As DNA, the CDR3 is TGTGCCAGTACTATAGCGGGAGGGGCCTACGAGCAGTACTTC.

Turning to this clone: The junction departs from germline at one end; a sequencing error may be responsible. Written as DNA, the CDR3 is TGTTCCAGCAGCCGGGATGGGACTAGCGGGAGTTTCAACGAGCAGTACTTC. Residues: CSSSRDGTSGSFNEQYF. The chain combines TRBV7-9 with TRBJ2-7; TRBD2 matches at 14 bases. This CDR3 has 17 amino acids. Germline loops: CDR1 SEHNR, CDR2 FQNEAQ (reference sequence).

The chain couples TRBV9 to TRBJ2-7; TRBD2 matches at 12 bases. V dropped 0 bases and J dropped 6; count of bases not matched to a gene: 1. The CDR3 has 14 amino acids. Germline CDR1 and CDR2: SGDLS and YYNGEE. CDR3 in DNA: TGTGCCAGCAGCGTAGAGACTAGCGGGAGCGAGCAGTACTTC. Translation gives CASSVETSGSEQYF.

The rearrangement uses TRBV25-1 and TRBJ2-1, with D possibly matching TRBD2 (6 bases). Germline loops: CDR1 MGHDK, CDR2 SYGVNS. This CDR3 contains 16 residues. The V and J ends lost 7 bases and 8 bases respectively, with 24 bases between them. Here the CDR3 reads CASTSSSGRLYDEQFF. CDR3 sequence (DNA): TGTGCCAGCACTTCATCAAGCGGGCGGCTTTATGATGAGCAGTTCTTC.

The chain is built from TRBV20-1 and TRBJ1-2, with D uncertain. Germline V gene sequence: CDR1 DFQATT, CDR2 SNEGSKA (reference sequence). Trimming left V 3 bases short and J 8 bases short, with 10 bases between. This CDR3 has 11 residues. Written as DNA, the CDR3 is TGCAGTGCTAGGGCTACTAGGGGCTACACCTTC. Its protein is CSARATRGYTF.

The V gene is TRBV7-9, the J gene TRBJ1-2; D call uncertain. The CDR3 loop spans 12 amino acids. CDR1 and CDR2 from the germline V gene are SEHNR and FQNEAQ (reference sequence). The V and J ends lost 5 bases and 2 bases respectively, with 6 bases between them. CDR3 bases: TGTGCCAGCAGCCAACAGAACTATGGCTACACCTTC. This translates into CASSQQNYGYTF.